A selection of T cell receptor beta chains follows, all from one sample in a study of CD8+CD57+ T cells in acquired aplastic anemia. TCRdb re-called the reads through MiXCR, storing one row per CDR3 protein. The data show some 280,000 distinct CDR3 sequences, approximately 57% seen once. Sample: sorted CD4+, CD8+, or CD8+CD57+ T cells (not recorded which) from PBMCs. The receptors originated from a human donor with severe aplastic anemia or a healthy control (not recorded which). Both conserved end residues are part of each CDR3. The order of the fields is CDR3 protein, CDR3 DNA, D gene, J gene, V gene, clone size, CDR3 length. A D gene is named only where the DNA matches it firmly. A row's size may be missing; if present it is once, few, many or a size class.

CDR3 protein: CASSTGRLSGETQYF; CDR3 DNA: TGTGCCAGCAGCACGGGCCGTCTTTCCGGAGAGACCCAGTACTTC; D gene: NA; J gene: TRBJ2-5; V gene: TRBV13; clone size: NA; CDR3 length: 15
CDR3 protein: CASSLGPGGETQYF; CDR3 DNA: TGTGCCAGCAGCTTAGGGCCTGGGGGAGAGACCCAGTACTTC; D gene: NA; J gene: TRBJ2-5; V gene: TRBV5-6; clone size: NA; CDR3 length: 14
CDR3 protein: CASSYKTQGTEAFF; CDR3 DNA: TGTGCCAGCAGCTATAAAACACAGGGGACTGAAGCTTTCTTT; D gene: TRBD1; J gene: TRBJ1-1; V gene: TRBV7-9; clone size: NA; CDR3 length: 14
CDR3 protein: CASSQGHGGFVPYEQYF; CDR3 DNA: TGCGCCAGCAGCCAAGGTCATGGCGGGTTCGTGCCCTACGAGCAGTACTTC; D gene: NA; J gene: TRBJ2-7; V gene: TRBV4-3; clone size: many; CDR3 length: 17
CDR3 protein: CASSLTVRGPGETQYF; CDR3 DNA: TGCGCCAGCAGTTTAACTGTGAGGGGGCCGGGTGAGACCCAGTACTTC; D gene: TRBD1; J gene: TRBJ2-5; V gene: TRBV5-4; clone size: NA; CDR3 length: 16
CDR3 protein: CSARPSSYEQYF; CDR3 DNA: TGCAGTGCGAGACCCAGCTCCTACGAGCAGTACTTC; D gene: NA; J gene: TRBJ2-7; V gene: TRBV20-1; clone size: many; CDR3 length: 12
CDR3 protein: CATSDRTSGRGDEQFF; CDR3 DNA: TGTGCCACCAGTGACCGAACTAGCGGGAGGGGGGATGAGCAGTTCTTC; D gene: TRBD2; J gene: TRBJ2-1; V gene: TRBV24-1; clone size: NA; CDR3 length: 16
CDR3 protein: CASSSGQGIHQYF; CDR3 DNA: TGTGCCAGCAGTTCAGGACAGGGGATACACCAGTACTTC; D gene: TRBD1; J gene: TRBJ2-7; V gene: TRBV27; clone size: many; CDR3 length: 13
CDR3 protein: CASSNGFHEQYF; CDR3 DNA: TGTGCCTCCTCAAATGGGTTCCACGAGCAGTACTTC; D gene: NA; J gene: TRBJ2-7; V gene: TRBV9; clone size: NA; CDR3 length: 12
CDR3 protein: CASSYSRDGQGRDTEAFF; CDR3 DNA: TGTGCCAGCAGTTACTCCCGCGATGGGCAGGGACGTGACACTGAAGCTTTCTTT; D gene: NA; J gene: TRBJ1-1; V gene: TRBV6-2/TRBV6-3; clone size: many; CDR3 length: 18
CDR3 protein: CASSPDRISTDTQYF; CDR3 DNA: TGTGCCAGTTCACCGGACAGAATAAGCACAGATACGCAGTATTTT; D gene: NA; J gene: TRBJ2-3; V gene: TRBV7-2; clone size: few; CDR3 length: 15
CDR3 protein: CATRQDEQGGQPQHF; CDR3 DNA: TGTGCCACCAGGCAGGACGAGCAGGGCGGACAGCCCCAGCATTTT; D gene: NA; J gene: TRBJ1-5; V gene: TRBV24-1; clone size: NA; CDR3 length: 15
CDR3 protein: CASSSRALSFYEQYF; CDR3 DNA: TGTGCCAGCAGCTCAAGGGCCCTGAGCTTCTACGAGCAGTACTTC; D gene: NA; J gene: TRBJ2-7; V gene: TRBV7-9; clone size: NA; CDR3 length: 15
CDR3 protein: CASGPSMGETQYF; CDR3 DNA: TGTGCCAGTGGGCCGAGTATGGGAGAGACCCAGTACTTC; D gene: NA; J gene: TRBJ2-5; V gene: TRBV2; clone size: NA; CDR3 length: 13
CDR3 protein: CSATWVRQEDEQFF; CDR3 DNA: TGCAGTGCTACTTGGGTTCGCCAGGAGGATGAGCAGTTCTTC; D gene: NA; J gene: TRBJ2-1; V gene: TRBV20-1; clone size: many; CDR3 length: 14
CDR3 protein: CAISDPGRLADEQFF; CDR3 DNA: TGTGCCATCAGTGACCCCGGCCGACTAGCGGATGAGCAGTTCTTC; D gene: TRBD2; J gene: TRBJ2-1; V gene: TRBV10-3; clone size: few; CDR3 length: 15
CDR3 protein: CASSLTGFRGYGYTF; CDR3 DNA: TGTGCCAGCAGCTTAACGGGTTTTAGAGGCTATGGCTACACCTTC; D gene: NA; J gene: TRBJ1-2; V gene: TRBV7-3; clone size: NA; CDR3 length: 15
CDR3 protein: CATSRDRGWDEKLFF; CDR3 DNA: TGTGCCACCAGCAGAGATCGCGGATGGGATGAAAAACTGTTTTTT; D gene: NA; J gene: TRBJ1-4; V gene: TRBV15; clone size: many; CDR3 length: 15
CDR3 protein: CASNPAGNSPLHF; CDR3 DNA: TGTGCCAGTAACCCGGCGGGGAATTCACCCCTCCACTTT; D gene: NA; J gene: TRBJ1-6; V gene: TRBV19; clone size: many; CDR3 length: 13
CDR3 protein: CATRLDRSTYNEQFF; CDR3 DNA: TGTGCCACCAGGCTGGACAGGTCGACCTACAATGAGCAGTTCTTC; D gene: TRBD1; J gene: TRBJ2-1; V gene: TRBV19; clone size: many; CDR3 length: 15
CDR3 protein: CASSLDDGPGNTIYF; CDR3 DNA: TGTGCTAGCAGCTTAGATGACGGCCCTGGAAACACCATATATTTT; D gene: NA; J gene: TRBJ1-3; V gene: TRBV7-7; clone size: NA; CDR3 length: 15
CDR3 protein: CASNLGLAAYNEQFF; CDR3 DNA: TGTGCCAGCAACCTGGGACTAGCGGCTTACAATGAGCAGTTCTTC; D gene: TRBD2; J gene: TRBJ2-1; V gene: TRBV2; clone size: many; CDR3 length: 15